The next 31 T cell receptor beta chains were all read from a single sample in a study of CD8 T cells in ankylosing spondylitis. MiXCR was run by TCRdb on the 5' RACE reads, yielding one entry per CDR3 protein. Here the sample spans about 90,000 distinct CDR3 sequences, 27% being singletons. The sequenced material came from blood, either unsorted or a sorted T cell fraction (not recorded which). These receptor sequences come from a male donor with ankylosing spondylitis or in good health (not recorded which).

Only a few counts were recorded for this clonotype. The chain is built from TRBV5-1 and TRBJ1-2; D gene ambiguous. CDR3 length equals 12 residues. V was clipped by 0 bases and J by 8 bases, with 8 bases between them. CDR1 and CDR2 from the germline V gene are SGHRS and YFSETQ. Here the CDR3 reads CASSLVDSGYTF. The CDR3 DNA sequence: TGCGCCAGCAGCTTGGTAGATTCCGGCTACACCTTC.

V and J are TRBV12-3 or TRBV12-4 and TRBJ1-4; D unclear. Trimming pared 5 bases from V and 5 bases from J, leaving 6 bases between. CDR3 size: 12 residues. The CDR3 nucleotides read TGTGCCAGCAGTCCGGGCAATGAAAAACTGTTTTTT. It specifies CASSPGNEKLFF.

Points on this clonotype: This sequence may be a read error, since a much larger clone differs from it by one base. V gene TRBV29-1 combines with J gene TRBJ1-1; 10 bases line up with TRBD1. Per germline, CDR1 SQVTM and CDR2 ANQGSEA. The length of the CDR3 is 13 residues. Trimming removed 1 base from V and 8 bases from J; junction bases left unmatched: 4. As DNA, the CDR3 is TGCAGCGTTGAAGGGACAGGGGGATCCGAAGCTTTCTTT. Translation: CSVEGTGGSEAFF.

This clonotype was seen ten or more times. The chain links TRBV29-1 to TRBJ2-1; 9 positions match TRBD1. V gave up 7 bases and J gave up 5 bases; unmatched junction bases: 9. CDR3 size: 14 residues. Germline V lookup: CDR1 SQVTM, CDR2 ANQGSEA. For the CDR3, the DNA is TGCAGCGCCGAGGGGGACAGGGAACACAATGAGCAGTTCTTC. Its translation: CSAEGDREHNEQFF.

This rearrangement joins TRBV12-3 or TRBV12-4 to TRBJ1-4; D is possibly TRBD1 (6 bases). The CDR3 has 14 amino acids. The V and J ends lost 6 bases and 6 bases respectively, with 14 bases between them. The CDR3 reads CASRVTGTDEKLFF. In DNA form, the CDR3 reads TGTGCCAGCAGGGTGACAGGAACAGATGAAAAACTGTTTTTT.

V and J are TRBV20-1 and TRBJ1-5; no reliable D call. Trimming cost V 6 bases and J 0 bases, with 9 bases left between them. Germline CDR1 DFQATT, CDR2 SNEGSKA (reference sequence). This CDR3 contains 13 residues. CDR3 sequence: CSAQAYSNQPQHF. The CDR3 DNA sequence: TGCAGTGCCCAGGCGTATAGCAATCAGCCCCAGCATTTT.

This clonotype was seen many times. The gene calls are TRBV20-1 and TRBJ1-2, with 9 nucleotides matching TRBD1. The V and J ends lost 4 bases and 4 bases, in that order; junction bases with no gene match: 7. Germline V gives CDR1 DFQATT, CDR2 SNEGSKA (reference sequence). The CDR3 contains 14 residues. The CDR3 coding sequence is TGCAGTGCTATGGGGACAGGGCTGACCTATGGCTACACCTTC. This encodes CSAMGTGLTYGYTF.

The chain uses TRBV11-2 and TRBJ1-1; D is possibly TRBD1 (6 bases). Trimming cost V 5 bases and J 6 bases, with 13 bases left between them. The length of the CDR3 is 13 residues. CDR1 and CDR2 from the germline V gene are SGHAT and FQNNGV. CDR3 sequence reads: CASSPIRGPEAFF. In nucleotides, the CDR3 is TGTGCCAGCAGCCCCATACGGGGGCCTGAAGCTTTCTTT. The whole variable domain, remainder taken from reference TRBV11-2 and TRBJ1-1, is EAGVAQSPRYKIIEKRQSVAFWCNPISGHATLYWYQQILGQGPKLLIQFQNNGVVDDSQLPKDRFSAERLKGVDSTLKIQPAKLEDSAVYLCASSPIRGPEAFFGQGTRLTVV.

This clonotype was counted only a few times. This chain links TRBV7-6 with TRBJ1-2; no firm D call. The CDR3 extends over 15 amino acids. CDR1 is SGHVS and CDR2 is FNYEAQ in the germline V gene. The V and J ends lost 2 bases and 7 bases respectively, with 17 bases between them. CDR3 nucleotides: TGTGCCAGCAGCTTAACACACCATCAACCGGGTGGCTACACCTTC. This encodes CASSLTHHQPGGYTF. Full variable domain (missing parts from reference TRBV7-6 and TRBJ1-2): GAGVSQSPRYKVTKRGQDVALRCDPISGHVSLYWYRQALGQGPEFLTYFNYEAQQDKSGLPNDRFSAERPEGSISTLTIQRTEQRDSAMYRCASSLTHHQPGGYTFGSGTRLTVV.

This clonotype was detected a few times. This chain joins TRBV12-3 or TRBV12-4 and TRBJ2-4, with D unclear. CDR3 length: 11 amino acids. V lost 3 bases, J lost 5 bases, and 2 bases lay in between. For the CDR3, the DNA is TGTGCCAGCAGTTTCGAAAACATTCAGTACTTC. It encodes CASSFENIQYF.

V gene TRBV3-1 combines with J gene TRBJ1-2, with unresolved D. This CDR3 comprises 12 residues. V dropped 0 bases and J dropped 4 bases, with 3 bases sitting between them. The germline V gene encodes CDR1 LGHDT and CDR2 YNNKEL (reference sequence). CDR3: CASSQDFYGYTF. In DNA, the CDR3 is TGTGCCAGCAGCCAAGATTTCTATGGCTACACCTTC.

The chain carries TRBV29-1 and TRBJ2-7, with 8 positions matching TRBD2. CDR3 length: 13 amino acids. Germline CDR1 is SQVTM and CDR2 is ANQGSEA. Trimming removed 4 bases from V and 2 bases from J; junction bases left unmatched: 4. The CDR3 sequence is CSVGKRGTYEQYF. CDR3 nucleotides: TGCAGCGTTGGAAAGCGGGGGACCTACGAGCAGTACTTC.

The J gene is TRBJ2-4, the V gene TRBV20-1, with D perhaps being TRBD1 or TRBD2 (7 bases each). There are 12 residues in the CDR3. V lost 6 bases, J lost 12 bases, and 18 bases lay in between. The germline V gene encodes CDR1 DFQATT and CDR2 SNEGSKA (reference sequence). The CDR3 region has the DNA TGCAGTGCGTCAGTAACAGGGGAGGGTCAGTACTTC. This gives the protein CSASVTGEGQYF.

There are many counts of this clonotype. This chain links TRBV6-5 with TRBJ1-2, with 9 bases aligning to TRBD1. CDR3 length: 16 residues. CDR1 and CDR2 from the germline V gene are MNHEY and SVGAGI. J was trimmed by 2 bases and V by 4 bases; bases with no gene match: 8. The CDR3 protein is CASSSRTGVMNYGYTF. The CDR3 DNA follows: TGTGCCAGCAGTTCGCGGACAGGGGTTATGAACTATGGCTACACCTTC.

J is TRBJ2-7 and V is TRBV7-9; D is ambiguous. CDR1 is SEHNR, CDR2 FQNEAQ, per germline (reference sequence). V was cut by 7 bases and J by 2 bases, with 3 bases left in between. This CDR3 has 10 amino acids. This chain's CDR3 is CASKAYEQYV. The CDR3 nucleotides are TGTGCCAGCAAAGCCTACGAGCAGTACGTC.

This clonotype was counted once. V usage is TRBV7-2 and J usage is TRBJ2-7; D unclear. The germline V gene encodes CDR1 SGHTA and CDR2 FQGNSA. CDR3 length equals 14 residues. Trimming removed 1 base from V and 4 bases from J, with 11 bases in between. This CDR3 reads CASSLGGRAYEQYV. CDR3 DNA sequence: TGTGCCAGCAGCTTAGGGGGAAGGGCGTACGAGCAGTACGTC.

This clonotype showed up just a few times. This chain links TRBV29-1 with TRBJ2-4; possible D gene TRBD1, 6 bases. The V end lost 7 bases, the J end lost 6 bases, and 13 bases lay between the germline ends. Germline V gives CDR1 SQVTM, CDR2 ANQGSEA. This CDR3 comprises 12 residues. For the CDR3, the DNA is TGCAGCGGCCGGTGGGGGCGAAACATTCAGTACTTC. Translating gives CSGRWGRNIQYF.

CDR3 sequence (DNA): TGTGCCAGTTCGGCAGGGATGGTCGGCTCGGGCGAGCAGTACTTC. It encodes CASSAGMVGSGEQYF. The chain joins TRBV19 to TRBJ2-7; D may be TRBD1 (5 bases). Trimming cost V 8 bases and J 6 bases, with 23 bases left between them. CDR3 length equals 15 residues. Germline V lookup: CDR1 LNHDA, CDR2 SQIVND (reference sequence).

The V call is TRBV7-9, the J call TRBJ2-5; D gene unclear. The V end lost 2 bases, the J end lost 5 bases, and 6 bases lay between the germline ends. The CDR3 length is 12 residues. Germline CDR1 SEHNR, CDR2 FQNEAQ (reference sequence). Here the CDR3 reads CASSLSVETQYF. The DNA for the CDR3 is TGTGCCAGCAGCTTATCGGTGGAGACCCAGTACTTC. Full variable domain (rest looked up from reference TRBV7-9 and TRBJ2-5): DTGVSQNPRHKITKRGQNVTFRCDPISEHNRLYWYRQTLGQGPEFLTYFQNEAQLEKSRLLSDRFSAERPKGSFSTLEIQRTEQGDSAMYLCASSLSVETQYFGPGTRLLVL.

A few counts support this clonotype. This CDR3 is CASSVESGRFDEQFF. The CDR3 DNA reads as TGTGCCAGCAGCGTAGAAAGCGGGAGGTTCGATGAGCAGTTCTTC. The chain uses TRBV9 and TRBJ2-1, with 9 bases identical to TRBD2. Germline CDR1 reads SGDLS; CDR2 reads YYNGEE. The CDR3 is made up of 15 amino acids. Losses at the gene ends were 0 bases for V and 8 bases for J; bases not matched to a gene: 6.

V and J are TRBV12-3 or TRBV12-4 and TRBJ2-3; D possibly matches TRBD1 or TRBD2 (6 bases each). The CDR3 is 15 amino acids. The V end was cut by 4 bases, the J end by 6 bases, with 17 bases between. CDR3 sequence reads: CASSSPSGGQDTQYF. CDR3 in DNA: TGTGCCAGCAGTTCCCCCTCCGGGGGCCAGGATACGCAGTATTTT.

This clonotype has more than one count but fewer than ten. The chain uses TRBV7-8 and TRBJ1-1; 9 bases map to TRBD1. Germline V gene lookup returns CDR1 SGHVS and CDR2 FQNEAQ. CDR3 length: 13 amino acids. With 3 bases clipped from V and 8 bases from J, the junction kept 4 bases outside the gene matches. CDR3 DNA sequence: TGTGCCAGCAGCTTTAGTGACAGGGGGGAAGCTTTCTTT. This encodes CASSFSDRGEAFF.

The chain carries TRBV7-6 and TRBJ2-7, with a tentative D call TRBD2 (5 bases). CDR3 length: 13 amino acids. Trimming shortened V by 0 bases and J by 7 bases, and 10 bases separated the two germline ends. Germline V gene sequence: CDR1 SGHVS, CDR2 FNYEAQ. The CDR3 region is CASSLATEGEQYV. CDR3 sequence (DNA): TGTGCCAGCAGCTTAGCGACTGAGGGAGAGCAGTACGTC.

The chain recombines TRBV12-3 or TRBV12-4 with TRBJ2-1; possible D gene TRBD1, 5 bases. V shed 6 bases and J shed 6 bases, with 24 bases lying between them. This CDR3 is built from 17 residues. CDR3 coding DNA: TGTGCCAGCAGCTACGACAGTAGACCAGGCTTTGTCAATGAGCAGTTCTTC. Protein sequence: CASSYDSRPGFVNEQFF.

The gene calls are TRBV20-1 and TRBJ2-5; maybe TRBD1 (6 bases). V was clipped by 4 bases and J by 5 bases, with 14 bases between them. The length of the CDR3 is 13 residues. Germline loops: CDR1 DFQATT, CDR2 SNEGSKA (reference sequence). In nucleotides, the CDR3 is TGCAGTGCTATTACAGGGTTGGGGGAGACCCAGTACTTC. Residues: CSAITGLGETQYF.

The chain recombines TRBV12-3 or TRBV12-4 with TRBJ1-5, with D uncertain. The CDR3 contains 13 residues. V lost 3 bases and J lost 9, with 12 bases in between. CDR3 region: CASSFAGGVPQHF. The DNA of the CDR3 is TGTGCCAGCAGTTTCGCAGGTGGGGTGCCCCAGCATTTT.

The chain employs TRBV28 and TRBJ1-1; TRBD1 might be the D (6 bases). The V gene lost 3 bases and the J gene lost 2 bases, with 13 bases spanning the gap. The CDR3 is 15 residues long. Germline lookup yields CDR1 MDHEN and CDR2 SYDVKM. This chain's CDR3 is CASSLKQGLNTEAFF. The CDR3 DNA sequence: TGTGCCAGCAGTTTGAAACAGGGCCTAAACACTGAAGCTTTCTTT. Full variable domain (rest looked up from reference TRBV28 and TRBJ1-1): DVKVTQSSRYLVKRTGEKVFLECVQDMDHENMFWYRQDPGLGLRLIYFSYDVKMKEKGDIPEGYSVSREKKERFSLILESASTNQTSMYLCASSLKQGLNTEAFFGQGTRLTVV.

V usage is TRBV29-1 and J usage is TRBJ2-3, with D perhaps being TRBD1 or TRBD2 (5 bases each). The CDR3 is 14 amino acids. V lost 7 bases, J lost 3 bases, and 17 bases lay in between. Germline CDR1 is SQVTM and CDR2 is ANQGSEA. The DNA for the CDR3 is TGCAGCGGTCGGACACTTGGGGGTACAGATACGCAGTATTTT. Protein sequence: CSGRTLGGTDTQYF.

V usage is TRBV11-2 and J usage is TRBJ2-7; unclear D gene. V was trimmed by 8 bases and J by 4 bases, leaving 15 bases between them. The V gene's germline CDR1 is SGHAT and CDR2 FQNNGV. The CDR3 covers 13 residues. CDR3 DNA sequence: TGTGCCAGCGCCGCGCTTAGGGCTTACGAGCAGTACTTC. Translated: CASAALRAYEQYF.

Ten or more counts support this clonotype. The V gene is TRBV12-3 or TRBV12-4, the J gene TRBJ1-5, with unresolved D. V was shortened by 6 bases and J by 4 bases, with 10 bases between the two germline ends. This CDR3 has 13 amino acids. The chain's CDR3 is CASRMGQNQPQHF. The CDR3 bases are TGTGCCAGCAGAATGGGCCAAAATCAGCCCCAGCATTTT.

This clonotype was seen at least ten times. J is TRBJ2-1 and V is TRBV15; D not certain. V lost 6 bases to trimming and J lost 4 bases, with 13 bases between them. CDR3 length: 14 residues. Germline V CDR1 and CDR2: LNHNV, YYDKDF (reference sequence). The CDR3 sequence: CATRSIAPYNEQFF. The CDR3 DNA follows: TGTGCCACCAGGTCAATAGCACCGTACAATGAGCAGTTCTTC.